This paragraph covers one T cell receptor beta chain sequence. This clonotype was picked up many times. Its antigen has not been determined. One base away there is no much larger clone; base qualities are not given. The data derive from a study of T cells in Graves' hyperthyroidism and ophthalmopathy (dated by TCRdb to the late 2010s). About the study as a whole: Peripheral blood was sampled at the time of initial diagnosis, prior to any treatment. The paper reports TCR Vbeta CDR3 sequencing of roughly 140 peripheral blood samples: 40 or so ophthalmopathy, around 80 hyperthyroidism and some 17 progressor patients. Following sampling, methimazole starting at 30 mg daily was given to hyperthyroidism patients, and high-dose intravenous methylprednisolone was given to ophthalmopathy patients. An independent validation cohort of about 19 hyperthyroidism patients and 15 or so patients who later progressed to ophthalmopathy tested prospective prediction of ophthalmopathy. A discovery cohort of approximately 97 patients, fewer than 50 with Graves' ophthalmopathy and about 58 with stable Graves' hyperthyroidism, was used to find distinguishing TCR V-J signatures. The 100 discovery patients were divided at random into training and test sets in a 7:3 ratio. The study also compared thyroid tissue and blood T-cell repertoires from more than 5 Graves' hyperthyroidism patients.

The CDR3 numbers 11 residues from cysteine through phenylalanine. The CDR3 DNA has 33 bases and is translated from base 1. CDR1 and CDR2, per the germline V gene, are MDHEN and SYDVKM. V and J are truncated by 1 base and 6 bases respectively, leaving an intervening sequence of 4 bases. The hyperthyroidism patients were between 18 and 65 years old and newly diagnosed, with a disease duration of less than 2 months. Any patient with an uncontrolled infection, another autoimmune disease, pregnancy or lactation was excluded. Diagnoses were established on the basis of clinical symptoms, serum thyroxine and TRAb, thyroid ultrasound, and orbital computed tomography. Blood from progressor patients was collected at the time of first diagnosis with hyperthyroidism, before any ophthalmopathy symptoms had appeared. Ficoll-Paque density gradient centrifugation was used to isolate PBMCs from 10 ml of fresh peripheral blood. Progressor patients were initially diagnosed with Graves' hyperthyroidism and developed ophthalmopathy during follow-up. Total RNA was extracted using Trizol reagent, and RNA quality was assessed on an Agilent 2100 Bioanalyzer.

What the research found in general, with its limitations: Most expanded thyroid clonotypes (frequency above 0.001) were also detected in blood, suggesting blood repertoires may reflect thyroid immune responses. Sample size was not statistically predetermined, and blinding of investigators to group allocation was not performed. In validation, the model predicted progression to ophthalmopathy with around 71% sensitivity and roughly 72% specificity, a median of approximately 6.5 months before onset. A 13 V-J signature model separated ophthalmopathy from stable hyperthyroidism, with just over 85% sensitivity and roughly 84% specificity in cross-validation and 80%/75% in testing.

Amplification of TCR beta CDR3 regions was carried out from RNA transcripts. A first-round RT-PCR of the TCR CDR3 used the HTBI primer set with the Qiagen OneStep RT-PCR kit. Libraries were constructed in a second round of multiplex PCR, after which size selection and purification were carried out. The libraries were sequenced on an Illumina HiSeq2000 using paired-end 100 bp reads. The published analysis was carried out like this. SOAPnuke was used to process the raw data, removing reads that contained adapters or uncalled bases, had a mean Phred below 15, or lacked an exact match to the constant primer or identifier. COPE v1.2.5 was used to merge high-quality paired reads, and clonotypes were defined as unique nucleotide sequences. MiTCR v1.1 was used to align the clonotypes against IMGT TRBV, TRBD and TRBJ reference segments. Only V-J combinations with frequency above 0.0001, covering roughly 99% of repertoires, were analysed. The TCS score was defined as the ratio of F50 (clonal expansion) to E x V (chaos), calculated using BLOSUM62-based TCRdist between CDR3 peptides within each V-J. Welch's t-statistics and random forest reduced around 550 V-J features to roughly 13, which were used in a naive Bayes classifier (R e1071). Using fastp at Q25 and MiXCR, TCRdb reprocessed the public reads and kept productive beta chains. Identical CDR3 protein sequences are pooled into one entry, listed with their most common genes and DNA. TCRdb's processing, not the authors' own work, is the source of the V and J calls. In this sample the table shows a few hundred thousand distinct CDR3 sequences, 13% to 15% of which occur a single time. The ten largest clonotypes hold roughly 13% of the sample.

The specimen sequenced was blood. This receptor chain uses TRBV28 and TRBJ2-7; the D segment cannot be called with confidence. This TCR came from a woman between 40 and 55 years old with Graves' hyperthyroidism that later progressed to Graves' ophthalmopathy. The bases are TGTGCCAGCAGTTTATTGATCGAGCAGTACTTC. Translated, it reads CASSLLIEQYF.